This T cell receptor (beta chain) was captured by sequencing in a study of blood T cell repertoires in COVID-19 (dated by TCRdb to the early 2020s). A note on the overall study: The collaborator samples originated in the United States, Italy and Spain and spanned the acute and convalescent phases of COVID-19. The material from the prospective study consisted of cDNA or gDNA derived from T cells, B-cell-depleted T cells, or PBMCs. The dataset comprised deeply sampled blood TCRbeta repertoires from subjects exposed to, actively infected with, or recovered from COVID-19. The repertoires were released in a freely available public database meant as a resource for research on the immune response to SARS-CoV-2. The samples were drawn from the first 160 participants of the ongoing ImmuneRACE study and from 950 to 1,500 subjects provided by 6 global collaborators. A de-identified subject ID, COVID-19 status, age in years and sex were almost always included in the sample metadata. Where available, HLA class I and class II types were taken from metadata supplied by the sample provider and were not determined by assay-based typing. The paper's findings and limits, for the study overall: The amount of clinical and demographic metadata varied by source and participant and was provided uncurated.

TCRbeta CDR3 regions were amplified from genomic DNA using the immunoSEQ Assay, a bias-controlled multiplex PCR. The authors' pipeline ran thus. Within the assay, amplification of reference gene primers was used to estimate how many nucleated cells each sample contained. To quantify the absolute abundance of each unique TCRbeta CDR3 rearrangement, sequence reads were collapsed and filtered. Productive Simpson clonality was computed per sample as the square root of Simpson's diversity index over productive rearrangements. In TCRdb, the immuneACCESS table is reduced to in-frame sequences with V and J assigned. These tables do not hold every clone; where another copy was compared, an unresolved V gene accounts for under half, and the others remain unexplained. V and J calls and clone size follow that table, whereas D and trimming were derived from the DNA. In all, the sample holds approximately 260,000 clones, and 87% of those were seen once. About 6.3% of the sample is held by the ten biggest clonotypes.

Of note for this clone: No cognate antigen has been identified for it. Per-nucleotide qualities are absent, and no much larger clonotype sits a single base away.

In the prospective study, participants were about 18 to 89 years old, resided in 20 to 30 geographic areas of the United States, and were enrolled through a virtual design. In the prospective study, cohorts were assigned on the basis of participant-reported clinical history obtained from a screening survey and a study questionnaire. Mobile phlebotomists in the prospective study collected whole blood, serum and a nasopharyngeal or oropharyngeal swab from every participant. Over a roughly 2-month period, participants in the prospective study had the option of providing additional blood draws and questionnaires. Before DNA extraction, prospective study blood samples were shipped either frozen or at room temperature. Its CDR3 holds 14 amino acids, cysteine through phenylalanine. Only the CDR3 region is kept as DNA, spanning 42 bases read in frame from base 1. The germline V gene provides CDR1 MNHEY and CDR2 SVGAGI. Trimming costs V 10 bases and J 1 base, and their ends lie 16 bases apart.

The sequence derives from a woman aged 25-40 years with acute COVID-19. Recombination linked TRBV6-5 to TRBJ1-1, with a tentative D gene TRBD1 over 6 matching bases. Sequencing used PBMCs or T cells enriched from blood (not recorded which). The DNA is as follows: TGTGCCATGTCGGGGACACCCAAGAACACTGAAGCTTTCTTT. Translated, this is CAMSGTPKNTEAFF.